These 5 T cell receptor beta chains originate from one sample sequenced in a study of blood T cell repertoires in COVID-19. Produced via immunoSEQ multiplex PCR; TCRdb's table is partial and in-frame only. The table shows about 78,000 clones, with 86% occurring only once. Sequencing was carried out using peripheral blood. The receptors here all came from a man between 45 and 60 years old with active or convalescent COVID-19.

This clone was counted between two and nine times. The chain joins TRBV5-5 to TRBJ2-3; maybe TRBD1 (6 bases). Germline V gene lookup returns CDR1 SGHKS and CDR2 YYEKEE (reference sequence). The CDR3 is 14 amino acids. V lost 4 bases and J lost 8, with 17 bases in between. The CDR3 region is CASSPKQGKGTQYF. The DNA for the CDR3 is TGTGCCAGCAGCCCCAAACAGGGTAAGGGTACGCAGTATTTT.

This clone was seen only once. This chain uses TRBV7-2 with TRBJ1-4, with 11 positions matching TRBD1. CDR1 and CDR2 from the germline V gene are SGHTA and FQGNSA. The CDR3 consists of 16 residues. The trim removed 5 bases at V and 8 bases at J, leaving 10 bases unmatched. The CDR3: CASSGGGTGGGEKLFF. DNA of the CDR3: TGTGCCAGCAGCGGGGGCGGGACAGGGGGAGGAGAAAAACTGTTTTTT.

The V and J genes are TRBV24-1 and TRBJ1-5; TRBD1 matches at 10 bases. This CDR3 has 16 amino acids. The germline CDR1 and CDR2 sequences are KGHDR and SFDVKD. J lost 2 bases, V lost 4 bases, and 4 bases had no gene match. CDR3 loop: CATSDAGTGGNQPQHF. The CDR3 DNA is TGTGCCACCAGTGACGCCGGGACAGGGGGCAATCAGCCCCAGCATTTT.

The V and J genes are TRBV7-9 and TRBJ2-6; TRBD2 might be the D (6 bases). Germline values: CDR1 SEHNR, CDR2 FQNEAQ (reference sequence). The CDR3 extends over 17 amino acids. Trimming shortened V by 4 bases and J by 0 bases, and 13 bases separated the two germline ends. The CDR3 loop is CASSWRAVLSGANVLTF. DNA for the CDR3: TGTGCCAGCAGCTGGAGGGCAGTGCTCTCTGGGGCCAACGTCCTGACTTTC.

This chain uses TRBV15 with TRBJ2-7, with D hard to call. V was shortened by 1 base and J by 1 base, with 2 bases between the two germline ends. This CDR3 spans 12 amino acids. Germline V CDR1 and CDR2: LNHNV, YYDKDF (reference sequence). The CDR3 DNA reads TGTGCCACCAGCAGAGTATCCTACGAGCAGTACTTC. It specifies CATSRVSYEQYF. Full variable domain (remainder filled in from reference TRBV15 and TRBJ2-7): DAMVIQNPRYQVTQFGKPVTLSCSQTLNHNVMYWYQQKSSQAPKLLFHYYDKDFNNEADTPDNFQSRRPNTSFCFLDIRSPGLGDTAMYLCATSRVSYEQYFGPGTRLTVT.